This T cell receptor (beta chain) was documented in a study of identical twins. Using its own MiXCR run on the 5' RACE reads, TCRdb lists one record per CDR3 protein. The top ten clones hold less than 2% of a sample with hundreds of thousands of distinct CDR3 sequences, about 7.6% of them seen once. Study-wide results and caveats: Out-of-frame sharing of TCR alpha in monozygotic twins was underestimated by models.

This clonotype was found many times. Its antigen is not identified. The CDR3 is 16 amino acids. V shed 1 base and J shed 2 bases, with 17 bases lying between them. Germline CDR1 is DFQATT and CDR2 is SNEGSKA (reference sequence). Only healthy Caucasians were included as donors. The same specimen was also included in a second study, on yellow fever vaccine responses in identical twins. Per that paper: It has been reported that, in twins, the vaccine T cell response seemed partly convergent and partly personalized.

The V call is TRBV20-1, the J call TRBJ2-5; D is perhaps TRBD2 (7 bases). Sequencing input: PBMCs. This receptor was taken from a young woman in good health. CDR3 nucleotides: TGCAGTGCTAGAGCGGGGGGCCGAACCACTCAAGAGACCCAGTACTTC. Protein product: CSARAGGRTTQETQYF.